Given below is one T cell receptor (beta chain) in context. CDR1 is SGHRS and CDR2 is YFSETQ in the germline V gene. Trimming left V 3 bases short and J 2 bases short, with 10 bases between. CDR3 length: 14 amino acids. Here immunoSEQ multiplex PCR was the method, and the copy in TCRdb shows in-frame clones only, minus some. In the table there are 150,000 to 200,000 clones, about nine tenths of which are singletons. These data come from a study of T cell responses to AZD1222 COVID-19 vaccine. This TCR was recovered from an adult in good health. V gene TRBV5-1 combines with J gene TRBJ2-3; D perhaps matches TRBD2 (6 bases). Specimen: peripheral blood, collected on day 0 of AZD1222 vaccination. This CDR3 reads CASSWASDTDTQYF. The CDR3 bases are TGCGCCAGCAGCTGGGCTAGCGACACAGATACGCAGTATTTT.